The source of this T cell receptor beta chain is a study of blood T cells in healthy people across ages (dated by TCRdb to the mid-2010s). The study in broad terms: In model experiments, template switching captured roughly one uniquely barcoded TCR beta cDNA molecule for every two T cells. Donors were grouped into four age groups: young (average 16 years), middle-aged (about 38), aged (about 60) and long-lived (82). To avoid experimental bias, donors of different ages were distributed randomly across sequencing lanes. Using deep sequencing normalized with unique cDNA molecular identifiers, the study measured how TCR beta repertoire diversity changes with age. The study analyzed two additional independent replicas of 1 million unique cDNA reads from the same blood draw for two donors, one aged 18 to 29 and one aged 80 or older. Results the study describes overall, beyond this receptor: Estimates of total diversity based on one million sequenced T cells were considered lower bounds and underestimates. Because profiling used bulk unsorted PBMCs, naive and antigen-experienced compartments could not be compared conclusively. Compared with the aged group, the long-lived group had more naive CD4+ T cells, fewer expanded clones and increased TCR diversity, suggesting age selection. As age increased, observed TCR beta diversity per million T cells dropped in a roughly linear way, and a significant reduction was already evident by age about 40. The percentage of naive T cells measured by flow cytometry correlated strongly with observed TCR beta diversity. The CMV infection status of donors was not known, potentially confounding age-related changes in expanded clonotypes.

The donors were 40 or so Caucasian individuals from Russia, aged roughly 6 to 90 years, who were systemically healthy. Each donor gave roughly 9.5 milliliters of peripheral blood, collected into EDTA-treated Vacutainer tubes. PBMCs were isolated by Ficoll-Paque density-gradient centrifugation, with at least 6 million obtained per sample. Total RNA was extracted from PBMCs with Trizol reagent, with at least 5.5 micrograms obtained per sample. Naive CD45RAhigh/CD27high T cell percentages were measured by flow cytometry on a PBMC aliquot from every donor. CDR1 is given as SGHRS and CDR2 as YFSETQ, both from the germline V gene. The junction shows trimming of 7 bases on V and 0 bases on J, plus 14 bases between the germline ends. From the cysteine up to the phenylalanine, the CDR3 has a length of 14 residues. Just the 42-base CDR3 DNA is kept, in frame starting at base 1. The library was built by means of 5' RACE. TCRdb lists the instrument as Illumina HiSeq 2500. A second PCR of 7 to 11 cycles was run with a J-beta primer mix and a sample-barcoded 5' primer. A template-switch 5' adaptor carrying 12 random nucleotides introduced a unique molecular identifier onto each TCR beta cDNA molecule. At least 2.5 million CDR3-containing paired-end reads were obtained from each sample. First-strand cDNA synthesis was performed from all RNA using the Mint cDNA synthesis kit, with priming by a TRBC-specific oligonucleotide. Following uracil-DNA glycosylase treatment, all cDNA underwent a first 18-cycle PCR with the universal primers M1SS and BC2_uni_R. The study's own analysis went as follows. For normalization, 1 million high-quality reads were randomly selected from each sample, with every read carrying a distinct molecular identifier. Instead of being binned into consensus sequences, reads with shared molecular identifiers were discarded. CDR3 identification, clonotype clustering and error correction used MiTCR with a Q25 quality threshold and the strictest error-elimination algorithm. A nonparametric unseen species model with Euler transformation was used to estimate lower-bound total TCR beta diversity. In TCRdb, the public reads were trimmed at Q25 with fastp and aligned with MiXCR, with productive beta chains retained. When rows share a CDR3 protein, they turn into one entry using the most common DNA and genes. Clone size and V and J calls follow TCRdb, not the original study. A total of approximately 810,000 distinct CDR3 sequences appear in this sample, around 26% of them only once. The top ten constitute 15% to 20% of the sample.

There are many counts of this clonotype. Its recognized antigen is unknown. Base qualities are not recorded, but no much larger clone differs from it by a single base. Sequencing used blood. The chain is made from TRBV5-1 and TRBJ2-7, with a weak D call of TRBD2 (7 bases match). The TCR was taken from a woman aged 80 or over in good health. The CDR3 reads CASSGAGDSYEQYF. The DNA sequence is as follows: TGCGCCAGCTCGGGGGCGGGGGACTCCTACGAGCAGTACTTC.